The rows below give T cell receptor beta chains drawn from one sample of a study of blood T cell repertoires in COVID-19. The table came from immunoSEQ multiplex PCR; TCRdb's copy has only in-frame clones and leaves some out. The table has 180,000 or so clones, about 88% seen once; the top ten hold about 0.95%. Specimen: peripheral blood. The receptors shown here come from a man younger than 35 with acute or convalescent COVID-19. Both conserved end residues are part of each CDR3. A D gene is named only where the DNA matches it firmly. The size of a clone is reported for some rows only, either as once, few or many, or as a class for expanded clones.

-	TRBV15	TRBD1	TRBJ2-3	TGTGCCACCAGCAGGGACAGGGGGCAGAGAGATACGCAGTATTTT	CATSRDRGQRDTQYF
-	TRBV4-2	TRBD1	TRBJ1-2	TGTGCCAGCAGCCAAGGGGACAGGGAGCGCTCTGGCTACACCTTC	CASSQGDRERSGYTF
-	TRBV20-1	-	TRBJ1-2	TGCAGTGCTAGTCGGGGAGTGTATGGCTACACCTTC	CSASRGVYGYTF
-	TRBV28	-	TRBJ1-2	TGTGCCAGCCGGATACCCGCGGCCAGGGGCTATGGCTACACCTTC	CASRIPAARGYGYTF
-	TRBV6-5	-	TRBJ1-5	TGTGCCAGCGTCCGCGGGGCTGGGAGCAATCAGCCCCAGCATTTT	CASVRGAGSNQPQHF
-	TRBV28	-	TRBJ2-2	TGTGCCAGCAGTTCCTCCGTCGGGAACACCGGGGAGCTGTTTTTT	CASSSSVGNTGELFF
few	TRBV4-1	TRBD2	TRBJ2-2	TGCGCCAGCAGCCAAGATTATTGGGATAGCGGGGGACCCACTGGGGAGCTGTTTTTT	CASSQDYWDSGGPTGELFF
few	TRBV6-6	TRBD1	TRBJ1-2	TGTGCCAGCAGTTGGGACAGCCCTACTGATGGCTACACCTTC	CASSWDSPTDGYTF
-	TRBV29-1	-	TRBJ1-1	TGCAGCGTTGAACGCGGGGTCGTTGAAGCTTTCTTT	CSVERGVVEAFF
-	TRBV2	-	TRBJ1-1	TGTGCCAGCACCGAGTCAGGGGACACTGAAGCTTTCTTT	CASTESGDTEAFF
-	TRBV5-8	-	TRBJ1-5	TGTGCCAGCAGCTCCACACAGGGATGGGGTCAGCCCCAGCATTTT	CASSSTQGWGQPQHF
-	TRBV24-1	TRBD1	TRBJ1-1	TGTGCCACCAGGGGGACAGGTGGGAAGGACACTGAAGCTTTCTTT	CATRGTGGKDTEAFF
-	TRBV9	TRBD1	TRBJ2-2	TGTGCCAGCAGCGACAGGGGGCAGGTCTACACCGGGGAGCTGTTTTTT	CASSDRGQVYTGELFF
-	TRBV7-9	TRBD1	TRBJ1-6	TGTGCCACCGGGGACAGGGGGATGGATTCACCCCTCCACTTT	CATGDRGMDSPLHF
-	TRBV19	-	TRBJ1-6	TGTGCCAGTAGTATATTTAGTACCCTGAGGGGGAGTTATAATTCACCCCTCCACTTT	CASSIFSTLRGSYNSPLHF
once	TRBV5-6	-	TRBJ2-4	TGTGCCAGCAGCTTGGCACTTGCGGCCAAAAACATTCAGTACTTC	CASSLALAAKNIQYF
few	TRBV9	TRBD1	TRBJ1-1	TGTGCCAGCAGTGCCCGGACAGGGGGATGGACTGAAGCTTTCTTT	CASSARTGGWTEAFF
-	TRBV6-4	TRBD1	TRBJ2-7	TGTGCCAGCAGCCCCGGGACAGAATCCTACGAGCAGTACTTC	CASSPGTESYEQYF
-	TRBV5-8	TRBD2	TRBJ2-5	TGTGCCAGCAGCCCGGGGACTAGAGGCGGCCAAGAGACCCAGTACTTC	CASSPGTRGGQETQYF
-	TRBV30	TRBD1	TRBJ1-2	TGTGCCTGCCGGGACAGGGGGCCCTTGTACTATGGCTACACCTTC	CACRDRGPLYYGYTF
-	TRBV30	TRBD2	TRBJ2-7	TGTGCCTGCCTCGGGACTAAGTACGAGCAGTACTTC	CACLGTKYEQYF
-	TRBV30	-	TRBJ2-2	TGTGCCTGGAATCCAGGGATGACCGGGGAGCTGTTTTTT	CAWNPGMTGELFF
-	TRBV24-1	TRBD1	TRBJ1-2	TGTGCCACCAGTGCTGCCGGGACAGGGGGCGTTGGCTACACCTTC	CATSAAGTGGVGYTF
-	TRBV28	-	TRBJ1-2	TGTGCCAGCGGGGCGGCTCTCGGAGGCTACACCTTC	CASGAALGGYTF
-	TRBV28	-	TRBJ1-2	TGTGCCAGCAGTTTAACGCCGGGGGACTCTAACTATGGCTACACCTTC	CASSLTPGDSNYGYTF
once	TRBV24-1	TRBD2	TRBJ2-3	TGTGCCACCAGTGATCGACTAGCGGGGGGGCCAGATACGCAGTATTTT	CATSDRLAGGPDTQYF
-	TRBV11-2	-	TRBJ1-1	TGTGCCAGCAGCCCCCGTGGGGCCACAGGAGACAACACTGAAGCTTTCTTT	CASSPRGATGDNTEAFF
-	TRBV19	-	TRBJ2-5	TGTGCCAGTAGTTTATCCGGGACAAACTTTTTCGGGACCCAGTACTTC	CASSLSGTNFFGTQYF
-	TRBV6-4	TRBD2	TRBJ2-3	TGTGCCAGCAGTGCTCTAGCGGGCGGTAGCACAGATACGCAGTATTTT	CASSALAGGSTDTQYF
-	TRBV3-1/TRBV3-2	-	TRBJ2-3	TGTGCCAGCAGCCCGACAGTCAGCACAGATACGCAGTATTTT	CASSPTVSTDTQYF
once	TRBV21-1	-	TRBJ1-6	TGTGCCAGCAGCAAAGCGCCTCCCGGGGAAGATTCACCCCTCCACTTT	CASSKAPPGEDSPLHF
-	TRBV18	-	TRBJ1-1	TGTGCCAGCTCACCACAAAATCCGGCGGGAAGGACTGAAGCTTTCTTT	CASSPQNPAGRTEAFF
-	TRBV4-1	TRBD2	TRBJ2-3	TGCGCCAGCAGCCAAGGTTCGGGGGGGACAGATACGCAGTATTTT	CASSQGSGGTDTQYF
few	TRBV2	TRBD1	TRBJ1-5	TGTGCCAGCACTGGGACAGCGGTCAATCAGCCCCAGCATTTT	CASTGTAVNQPQHF
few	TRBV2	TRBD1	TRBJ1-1	TGTGCCAGCAGACGGACAGGGCAATGGACTGAAGCTTTCTTT	CASRRTGQWTEAFF
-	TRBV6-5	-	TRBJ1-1	TGTGCCAGCAGTTTACCCGGGGAGCCGAACACTGAAGCTTTCTTT	CASSLPGEPNTEAFF
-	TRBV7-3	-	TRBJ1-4	TGTGCCAGCAGACCCCGGGACGGGGGGGAAAAACTGTTTTTT	CASRPRDGGEKLFF
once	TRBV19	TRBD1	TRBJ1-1	TGTGCCAGTAGTCTGGATACAGGGGGCATCACTGAAGCTTTCTTT	CASSLDTGGITEAFF
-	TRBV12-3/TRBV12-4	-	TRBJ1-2	TGTGCCAGCAGTTTCGGGAGGGTGGGCTACACCTTC	CASSFGRVGYTF
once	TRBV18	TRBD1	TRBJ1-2	TGTGCCAGCTCACTACAGGGGGTCGACTATGGCTACACCTTC	CASSLQGVDYGYTF
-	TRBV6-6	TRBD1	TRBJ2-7	TGTGCCAGCAGTTACTCGACAGGGGGCTACGAGCAGTACTTC	CASSYSTGGYEQYF
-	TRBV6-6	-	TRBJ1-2	TGTGCCAGCAGTACCAGGCCCCAGGGCGGCTACACCTTC	CASSTRPQGGYTF
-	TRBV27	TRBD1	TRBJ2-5	TGTGCCAGCAGTTTAACAGGGGCCACTTTTCGGGAGACCCAGTACTTC	CASSLTGATFRETQYF
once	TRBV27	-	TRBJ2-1	TGTGCCAGCAGTTTAGGAGGCTACAATGAGCAGTTCTTC	CASSLGGYNEQFF
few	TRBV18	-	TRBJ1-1	TGTGCCAGCTCACCGAACCAGGGTGAAGCTTTCTTT	CASSPNQGEAFF
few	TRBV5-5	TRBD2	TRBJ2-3	TGTGCCAGCAGTTCTTCTAGCGGGGGGCCTACAGATACGCAGTATTTT	CASSSSSGGPTDTQYF
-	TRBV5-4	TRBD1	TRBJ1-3	TGTGCCAGCAGCTTGGGGGGGGTGACAGGGTCCGGAAACACCATATATTTT	CASSLGGVTGSGNTIYF
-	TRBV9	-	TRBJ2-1	TGTGCCAGCAGCAAGTCACAGGCCGACTACAATGAGCAGTTCTTC	CASSKSQADYNEQFF
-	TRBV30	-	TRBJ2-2	TGTGCCTGGAGTCCCACTAGCTCCGGGGAGCTGTTTTTT	CAWSPTSSGELFF
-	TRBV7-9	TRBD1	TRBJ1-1	TGTGCCAGCAACCCGGGGACAGGGGAGACTGAAGCTTTCTTT	CASNPGTGETEAFF
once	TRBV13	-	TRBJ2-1	TGTGCCAGCAGCCCGAAAATACCCTCAGTGATCCTCTACAATGAGCAGTTCTTC	CASSPKIPSVILYNEQFF
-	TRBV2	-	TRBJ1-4	TGTGCCAGCAAAGACGGGACACGGGAAAAACTGTTTTTT	CASKDGTREKLFF
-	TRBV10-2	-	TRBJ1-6	TGCGCCAGCAGTGCGACAGGTCCAGGTGGCCCCCTCCACTTT	CASSATGPGGPLHF
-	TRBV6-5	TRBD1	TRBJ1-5	TGTGCCAGCAGTAGGGACAGTAGCAATCAGCCCCAGCATTTT	CASSRDSSNQPQHF
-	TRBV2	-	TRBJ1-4	TGTGCCAGCGGACAGTCTAATGAAAAACTGTTTTTT	CASGQSNEKLFF